This T cell receptor (beta chain) stems from a study of cytomegalovirus exposure and HLA in healthy donors. PCR was performed using 60 Vbeta and 13 Jbeta primers. Repertoires were generated with immunoSEQ multiplex PCR, while TCRdb's copy carries only in-frame clones and drops some. The sample carries about 69,000 clones, under 85% recorded once. The V and J ends lost 1 base and 4 bases, in that order; junction bases with no gene match: 7. The CDR3 has 16 amino acids. The V gene's germline CDR1 is LGHNA and CDR2 YNFKEQ. Sample: PBMCs. The TCR comes from a woman aged 55-70 years in good health and CMV-seropositive. The chain employs TRBV4-2 and TRBJ2-5; TRBD1 agrees at 9 bases. The CDR3: CASSQGGTGNRETQYF. CDR3 coding DNA: TGTGCCAGCAGCCAAGGGGGGACAGGGAATAGAGAGACCCAGTACTTC.